This T cell receptor (beta chain) was profiled in a study of cytomegalovirus exposure and HLA in healthy donors. On the study more broadly: There were about 85 million unique TCRs (from HLA-typed donors) in an early data release.

The study, taken as a whole, reports: The study designated about 180 TCR beta chains cytomegalovirus-associated.

At sampling all donors were nominally healthy, likely with unrecorded immune exposures. V lost 0 bases, J lost 0 bases, and 9 bases lay in between. The CDR3 sequence is 17 residues long. Germline values: CDR1 LNHDA, CDR2 SQIVND (reference sequence). With respect to this clone: The antigen remains unidentified.

The PCR used 60 Vbeta and 13 Jbeta primers. The repertoire was sequenced with immunoSEQ multiplex PCR; TCRdb's copy has only in-frame clones and lacks some. The sample shows 65,000 to 95,000 clones, roughly 70% of them seen only once. This clonotype originated in a man in his sixties or seventies in good health and CMV-seronegative. Specimen: PBMCs. The chain links TRBV19 to TRBJ2-6, with a weak D call TRBD2 (5 bases). As DNA, the CDR3 is TGTGCCAGTAGTATAGAAGGCACTAGCTCTGGGGCCAACGTCCTGACTTTC. Its translation: CASSIEGTSSGANVLTF. Together with reference TRBV19 and TRBJ2-6, the CDR3 gives the full variable domain: DGGITQSPKYLFRKEGQNVTLSCEQNLNHDAMYWYRQDPGQGLRLIYYSQIVNDFQKGDIAEGYSVSREKKESFPLTVTSAQKNPTAFYLCASSIEGTSSGANVLTFGAGSRLTVL.